The 21 T cell receptor beta chains below all came from one sample that was sequenced in a study of OX40 agonist ivuxolimab in advanced cancers. This table comes from immunoSEQ multiplex PCR, and its TCRdb copy is limited to in-frame clones, with some not included. The sample has 75,000 to 95,000 clones, roughly 85% seen once. The sequencing here drew on CD4+ or CD8+ T cells sorted from blood, taken in a trial of the OX40 agonist ivuxolimab. Receptor source: an adult with an advanced solid tumor such as melanoma, head and neck, liver or kidney cancer.

The CDR3 DNA is TGCAGCGTTAAGGAATATAGCAATCAGCCCCAGCATTTT. Translating it yields CSVKEYSNQPQHF. The chain employs TRBV29-1 and TRBJ1-5; D is unresolved. Trimming stripped 5 bases from V and 0 bases from J, with 8 bases between. Germline-derived CDR1 and CDR2 are SQVTM and ANQGSEA. The CDR3 runs 13 residues.

This clone came up once. The V gene is TRBV20-1, the J gene TRBJ1-1; D gene ambiguous. This CDR3 comprises 11 residues. V shed 6 bases and J shed 5 bases, with 10 bases lying between them. CDR1 is DFQATT, CDR2 SNEGSKA, per germline (reference sequence). CDR3 in DNA: TGCAGTGCCGGAGAGAATACTGAAGCTTTCTTT. Translated: CSAGENTEAFF.

The V call is TRBV5-1, the J call TRBJ2-1, with TRBD2 as a possible D gene (6 bases). Trimming cost V 3 bases and J 8 bases, with 15 bases left between them. Germline assignment: CDR1 SGHRS and CDR2 YFSETQ. The CDR3 extends over 14 amino acids. CDR3 protein: CASSSYRGSDEQFF. CDR3 DNA: TGCGCCAGCAGCTCTTATCGGGGGAGCGATGAGCAGTTCTTC.

The chain carries TRBV7-2 and TRBJ2-7; D remains ambiguous. Germline CDR1 reads SGHTA; CDR2 reads FQGNSA. The CDR3 runs 13 residues. Deletions cut 7 bases from V and 3 bases from J, with 13 bases between. This chain's CDR3 is CASTLGSGYEQYF. DNA for the CDR3: TGTGCCAGCACGCTTGGCTCGGGCTACGAGCAGTACTTC. Full variable domain (outside the CDR3, taken from reference TRBV7-2 and TRBJ2-7): GAGVSQSPSNKVTEKGKDVELRCDPISGHTALYWYRQSLGQGLEFLIYFQGNSAPDKSGLPSDRFSAERTGGSVSTLTIQRTQQEDSAVYLCASTLGSGYEQYFGPGTRLTVT.

In this sample, this clone turned up once. J is TRBJ1-2 and V is TRBV9; TRBD1 agrees at 7 bases. The ends lost 4 bases at V and 1 base at J; junction bases unmatched: 10. The CDR3 totals 16 residues. Germline V gene sequence: CDR1 SGDLS, CDR2 YYNGEE. The CDR3 region has the DNA TGTGCCAGCAGCTACAACGGGGGGACAGTTAACTATGGCTACACCTTC. It yields the protein CASSYNGGTVNYGYTF.

The J gene is TRBJ2-3, the V gene TRBV29-1, with 13 positions matching TRBD2. CDR3 length: 15 amino acids. Per germline, CDR1 SQVTM and CDR2 ANQGSEA. Trimming took 6 bases from V and 4 from J; bases not matched to a gene: 7. This chain's CDR3 is CSVRGTSGNADTQYF. The CDR3 DNA follows: TGCAGCGTACGTGGGACTAGCGGGAACGCAGATACGCAGTATTTT.

V gene TRBV6-6 combines with J gene TRBJ1-1; tentative D call: TRBD1 (5 bases). The length of the CDR3 is 13 residues. From germline, CDR1 is MNHNY and CDR2 SVGAGI (reference sequence). V dropped 6 bases and J dropped 1 base, with 9 bases sitting between them. The CDR3 sequence: CASSRGTNTEAFF. The CDR3 DNA is TGTGCCAGCAGCCGCGGGACGAACACTGAAGCTTTCTTT.

This chain links TRBV11-3 with TRBJ1-5; no firm D call. The CDR3 covers 14 residues. CDR1 SGHNT and CDR2 YENEEA come from the germline V gene. Deletions cut 2 bases from V and 3 bases from J, with 8 bases between. In nucleotides, the CDR3 is TGTGCCAGCAGCTTAAGGTTAATCAATCAGCCCCAGCATTTT. The encoded protein is CASSLRLINQPQHF.

This chain joins TRBV7-2 and TRBJ2-7; the D gene is possibly TRBD2 (7 bases). Germline CDR1 SGHTA, CDR2 FQGNSA. Trimming pared 1 base from V and 3 bases from J, leaving 13 bases between. This CDR3 spans 15 amino acids. The CDR3 loop reads CASSLVRGGNYEQYF. CDR3 nucleotides: TGTGCCAGCAGCTTAGTAAGGGGGGGAAACTACGAGCAGTACTTC.

J is TRBJ2-7 and V is TRBV7-2, with D uncertain. The CDR3 contains 14 residues. Germline CDR1 is SGHTA and CDR2 is FQGNSA. V was clipped by 5 bases and J by 1 base, with 12 bases between them. In nucleotides, the CDR3 is TGTGCCAGCAGCAGCGTGTGGGAATCCTACGAGCAGTACTTC. It specifies CASSSVWESYEQYF.

This clone showed up just once. V is TRBV12-5 and J is TRBJ2-5; 7 bases line up with TRBD1. Germline trimming cut 6 bases from V and 4 bases from J; bases unmatched to any gene: 8. Looked up from germline, CDR1 is LGHNT and CDR2 is FRNRAP. This CDR3 contains 14 residues. CDR3 residues: CASGLTGARETQYF. The CDR3 nucleotides read TGTGCTAGTGGCCTTACAGGGGCGAGAGAGACCCAGTACTTC.

J is TRBJ2-3 and V is TRBV11-2; D might be TRBD2 (5 bases). Trimming removed 6 bases from V and 0 bases from J, with 13 bases in between. The CDR3 sequence is 15 residues long. Germline lookup yields CDR1 SGHAT and CDR2 FQNNGV. The CDR3 protein is CASRFSAASTDTQYF. Written as DNA, the CDR3 is TGTGCCAGCAGATTTTCAGCGGCAAGCACAGATACGCAGTATTTT.

J is TRBJ2-1 and V is TRBV30; the match to TRBD1 covers 8 bases. This CDR3 region has 14 residues. The germline gives CDR1 GTSNPN, CDR2 SVGIG (reference sequence). V lost 7 bases and J lost 4; bases outside the gene matches: 9. CDR3 region: CASRSGQGYNEQFF. In DNA, the CDR3 is TGTGCCTCCCGGAGCGGACAGGGTTACAATGAGCAGTTCTTC.

The J gene is TRBJ1-4, the V gene TRBV19; D is ambiguous. CDR1 is LNHDA, CDR2 SQIVND, per germline (reference sequence). V shed 5 bases and J shed 8 bases, with 15 bases lying between them. The CDR3 consists of 14 residues. The CDR3 DNA follows: TGTGCCAGTAGTGGGTCTCCCTGGAGGGAAAAACTGTTTTTT. It is translated as CASSGSPWREKLFF.

V usage is TRBV5-1 and J usage is TRBJ1-1; D uncertain. CDR1 is SGHRS and CDR2 is YFSETQ in the germline V gene. This CDR3 spans 14 amino acids. With 0 bases removed from V and 1 base from J, the gap between germline ends came to 7 bases. The CDR3 DNA sequence: TGCGCCAGCAGCTTGGCTTGGAGGAACACTGAAGCTTTCTTT. Its translation: CASSLAWRNTEAFF.

The V and J genes are TRBV11-3 and TRBJ1-3, with D unresolved. The V gene lost 3 bases and the J gene lost 0 bases, with 15 bases spanning the gap. CDR1 is SGHNT, CDR2 YENEEA, per germline. The CDR3 loop spans 17 amino acids. The CDR3 is CASSLAAGFFSGNTIYF. The CDR3 region has the DNA TGTGCCAGCAGCTTGGCGGCAGGTTTTTTCTCTGGAAACACCATATATTTT. Using reference TRBV11-3 and TRBJ1-3 for the parts outside the CDR3, the full variable domain is EAGVVQSPRYKIIEKKQPVAFWCNPISGHNTLYWYLQNLGQGPELLIRYENEEAVDDSQLPKDRFSAERLKGVDSTLKIQPAELGDSAVYLCASSLAAGFFSGNTIYFGEGSWLTVV.

The chain uses TRBV21-1 and TRBJ1-1. TRBV21-1 is deemed a pseudogene. The CDR3 spans 15 residues. CDR3 bases: TGTGCCAGCGACTTCTCACTAACATCGAACACTGAAGCTTTCTTT. This encodes CASDFSLTSNTEAFF.

V usage is TRBV7-3 and J usage is TRBJ2-3, with 9 nucleotides matching TRBD2. The CDR3 has 15 residues. Looked up from germline, CDR1 is SGHTA and CDR2 is FQGTGA. The V gene end was trimmed by 8 bases and the J gene end by 0 bases; junction bases not matched to a gene: 6. The CDR3 loop reads CASGSSGASTDTQYF. CDR3 bases: TGTGCCAGCGGCTCTAGCGGGGCCAGCACAGATACGCAGTATTTT.

V usage is TRBV4-2 and J usage is TRBJ1-5; D is unclear. The V end was cut by 0 bases, the J end by 0 bases, with 9 bases between. Germline V lookup: CDR1 LGHNA, CDR2 YNFKEQ. The CDR3 is 16 amino acids. CDR3 DNA sequence: TGTGCCAGCAGCCAAGAGGCGGGGAATAGCAATCAGCCCCAGCATTTT. Amino acid sequence: CASSQEAGNSNQPQHF.

The chain combines TRBV11-3 with TRBJ2-3; 8 bases match TRBD2. The J segment lost 5 bases and the V segment lost 1 base, leaving 2 bases of the junction unmatched. Germline-derived CDR1 and CDR2 are SGHNT and YENEEA. The CDR3 is 14 residues long. This CDR3 is CASSLGAGVDTQYF. The DNA of the CDR3 is TGTGCCAGCAGCTTAGGAGCGGGAGTAGATACGCAGTATTTT. The full variable domain, rest sourced from reference TRBV11-3 and TRBJ2-3, is EAGVVQSPRYKIIEKKQPVAFWCNPISGHNTLYWYLQNLGQGPELLIRYENEEAVDDSQLPKDRFSAERLKGVDSTLKIQPAELGDSAVYLCASSLGAGVDTQYFGPGTRLTVL.

The chain joins TRBV5-4 to TRBJ1-2; D perhaps matches TRBD1 (6 bases). The length of the CDR3 is 14 residues. The V and J ends lost 4 bases and 6 bases respectively, with 16 bases between them. Germline V gives CDR1 SGHNT, CDR2 YYREEE (reference sequence). The CDR3 here is CASSPKQGSDGYTF. For the CDR3, the DNA is TGTGCCAGCAGCCCGAAACAGGGTTCAGATGGCTACACCTTC.